A single sample gave rise to the 23 T cell receptor beta chains below, sequenced in a study of siplizumab effects on memory and regulatory T cells (dated by TCRdb to about 2019). The library was prepared using the immunoSEQ multiplex PCR assay. TCRdb took this table from immuneACCESS and kept in-frame rearrangements with V and J called. Such tables lack part of the clones; where checked against another copy, unresolved V genes explain under half of the gap, and the rest is unexplained. The sample yields 100,000 or so clones; about nine tenths were counted once. More than 10% of the sample belongs to the ten largest clones. What was sequenced was non-Treg CD4+ T cells sorted from blood. Per the publication, the cell subset or site label means: FACS-sorted unstimulated CD4+ non-regulatory T cells. These receptors originate from a human donor in good health.

V usage is TRBV6-6 and J usage is TRBJ2-2; TRBD1 or TRBD2 may be the D gene (6 bases each). The germline V gene has CDR1 MNHNY and CDR2 SVGAGI (reference sequence). The V end lost 5 bases, the J end lost 8 bases, and 18 bases lay between the germline ends. There are 15 residues in the CDR3. CDR3 protein: CASSPSTGAPGELFF. The CDR3, as DNA: TGTGCCAGCAGTCCCTCCACGGGGGCGCCTGGGGAGCTGTTTTTT.

The chain is built from TRBV30 and TRBJ2-7; 9 bases map to TRBD1. This CDR3 is built from 13 residues. The V gene end was trimmed by 5 bases and the J gene end by 3 bases; junction bases not matched to a gene: 5. Germline V lookup: CDR1 GTSNPN, CDR2 SVGIG (reference sequence). The CDR3 protein is CAWWQGQGYEQYF. In nucleotides, the CDR3 is TGTGCCTGGTGGCAGGGACAGGGCTACGAGCAGTACTTC. Filled out from reference TRBV30 and TRBJ2-7, the complete variable domain reads SQTIHQWPATLVQPVGSPLSLECTVEGTSNPNLYWYRQAAGRGLQLLFYSVGIGQISSEVPQNLSASRPQDRQFILSSKKLLLSDSGFYLCAWWQGQGYEQYFGPGTRLTVT.

This CDR3 reads CASSLVPGQGSGYTF. CDR3 DNA sequence: TGCGCCAGCAGCTTGGTTCCGGGACAGGGATCTGGCTACACCTTC. The genes are TRBV5-1 and TRBJ1-2, with 9 bases fitting TRBD1. V was clipped by 0 bases and J by 7 bases; unmatched bases: 7. CDR3 length equals 15 residues. Germline V lookup: CDR1 SGHRS, CDR2 YFSETQ. The full variable domain, in which reference TRBV5-1 and TRBJ1-2 provide the parts outside the CDR3, is KAGVTQTPRYLIKTRGQQVTLSCSPISGHRSVSWYQQTPGQGLQFLFEYFSETQRNKGNFPGRFSGRQFSNSRSEMNVSTLELGDSALYLCASSLVPGQGSGYTFGSGTRLTVV.

This clone was seen more than once but under ten times. V usage is TRBV28 and J usage is TRBJ1-5, with D perhaps TRBD1 (5 bases). CDR3 length: 14 amino acids. The V end lost 5 bases, the J end lost 4 bases, and 12 bases lay between the germline ends. In germline, CDR1 is MDHEN, CDR2 SYDVKM. CDR3 sequence reads: CASSPGGGNQPQHF. The CDR3 nucleotides read TGTGCCAGCAGTCCTGGCGGGGGGAATCAGCCCCAGCATTTT.

V and J are TRBV7-2 and TRBJ2-4; D unclear. The CDR3 covers 13 residues. In germline, CDR1 is SGHTA, CDR2 FQGNSA. Trimming stripped 3 bases from V and 3 bases from J, with 6 bases between. The CDR3, as DNA: TGTGCCAGCAGCTTTCCAGGCAAAAACATTCAGTACTTC. Amino acids: CASSFPGKNIQYF.

V is TRBV7-3 and J is TRBJ1-1, with D maybe TRBD1 (5 bases). The germline gives CDR1 SGHTA, CDR2 FQGTGA. The V end was cut by 1 base, the J end by 3 bases, with 9 bases between. This CDR3 has 14 residues. In DNA form, the CDR3 reads TGTGCCAGCAGCTTAAACAGGTTGGACACTGAAGCTTTCTTT. Translation: CASSLNRLDTEAFF.

The genes are TRBV19 and TRBJ2-7; D is perhaps TRBD1 (6 bases). The germline V gene has CDR1 LNHDA and CDR2 SQIVND (reference sequence). Trimming stripped 4 bases from V and 0 bases from J, with 10 bases between. The length of the CDR3 is 14 residues. CDR3 nucleotides: TGTGCCAGTAGTAGGACAGCTACCTCCTACGAGCAGTACTTC. Protein: CASSRTATSYEQYF.

The chain combines TRBV5-5 with TRBJ2-6; no clear D gene. The germline V gene has CDR1 SGHKS and CDR2 YYEKEE (reference sequence). Trimming took off 2 bases at V and 12 bases at J, with 6 bases between the two ends. This CDR3 region has 11 residues. The CDR3 region has the DNA TGTGCCAGCAGCTTCCCACCCGTCCTGACTTTC. This codes for CASSFPPVLTF.

The chain recombines TRBV21-1 with TRBJ2-1. TRBV21-1 is a pseudogene locus. There are 14 residues in the CDR3. CDR3 sequence (DNA): TGTGCCAGCAGCAAATTTAGACCCTTGAATGAGCAGTTCTTC. Translating it yields CASSKFRPLNEQFF.

The gene calls are TRBV6-1 and TRBJ1-1; D perhaps matches TRBD1 (6 bases). V lost 2 bases and J 1 base, leaving 14 bases between the germline ends. This CDR3 contains 16 residues. Germline loops: CDR1 MNHNS, CDR2 SASEGT. CDR3 DNA: TGTGCCAGCAGTGAACTAGGGGGGATCTCGAACACTGAAGCTTTCTTT. Its protein is CASSELGGISNTEAFF.

This sequence joins TRBV12-5 and TRBJ2-5, with D maybe TRBD1 (5 bases). Germline CDR1 is LGHNT and CDR2 is FRNRAP. CDR3 length: 15 residues. Trimming removed 0 bases at V and 5 bases at J, with 13 bases between. In nucleotides, the CDR3 is TGTGCTAGTGGTTTGGTACGGGCAGGGTTGGAGACCCAGTACTTC. It encodes CASGLVRAGLETQYF.

This clone is a singleton in its sample. J is TRBJ2-1 and V is TRBV19, with a weak D call TRBD1 (6 bases). The V gene lost 5 bases and the J gene lost 4 bases, with 12 bases spanning the gap. The CDR3 is 14 amino acids. Germline values: CDR1 LNHDA, CDR2 SQIVND (reference sequence). This CDR3 is CASSSSGEYNEQFF. CDR3 DNA: TGTGCCAGTAGTTCGTCAGGGGAATACAATGAGCAGTTCTTC.

The chain links TRBV6-1 to TRBJ2-7; 8 bases agree with TRBD1. This CDR3 has 14 amino acids. J gave up 4 bases and V 7 bases, and 9 bases lay outside the gene matches. Germline V gene data show CDR1 as MNHNS and CDR2 as SASEGT. CDR3 sequence (DNA): TGTGCCAGCATAGGTCGCCAGGGGGCTTACGAGCAGTACTTC. Protein: CASIGRQGAYEQYF.

V gene TRBV30 combines with J gene TRBJ2-7; 11 bases agree with TRBD2. Germline CDR1 is GTSNPN and CDR2 is SVGIG (reference sequence). The CDR3 is 14 amino acids. J was trimmed by 4 bases and V by 4 bases; bases with no gene match: 6. The CDR3 is CAWNLAGGSYEQYF. As DNA, the CDR3 is TGTGCCTGGAACCTAGCGGGAGGATCGTACGAGCAGTACTTC.

V usage is TRBV7-2 and J usage is TRBJ1-3; D ambiguous. Trimming pared 5 bases from V and 0 bases from J, leaving 11 bases between. Germline V CDR1 and CDR2: SGHTA, FQGNSA. The CDR3 is 15 residues long. This chain's CDR3 is CASSGTLSSGNTIYF. In DNA form, the CDR3 reads TGTGCCAGCAGCGGCACACTGAGCTCTGGAAACACCATATATTTT.

The J gene is TRBJ2-1, the V gene TRBV4-1; 12 nucleotides align to TRBD2. CDR1 MGHRA and CDR2 YSYEKL come from the germline V gene. The CDR3 is made up of 17 amino acids. Unmatched junction bases numbered 5, after V lost 5 bases and J lost 0 bases. CDR3 loop: CASSTRTSGISYNEQFF. In nucleotides, the CDR3 is TGCGCCAGCAGCACCCGGACTAGCGGGATCTCCTACAATGAGCAGTTCTTC.

The chain couples TRBV7-3 to TRBJ2-5; D not certain. CDR1 SGHTA and CDR2 FQGTGA come from the germline V gene. This CDR3 spans 14 amino acids. V gave up 5 bases and J gave up 0 bases, with 10 bases separating them. CDR3: CASSLDGYQETQYF. CDR3 bases: TGTGCCAGCAGCCTCGACGGTTACCAAGAGACCCAGTACTTC.

The J gene is TRBJ2-5, the V gene TRBV6-6, with TRBD1 matching 7 bases. Germline V gene sequence: CDR1 MNHNY, CDR2 SVGAGI (reference sequence). With V trimmed by 5 bases and J by 2 bases, 8 bases remained unmatched. This CDR3 contains 15 residues. The chain's CDR3 is CASSPDRARQETQYF. The CDR3 DNA sequence: TGTGCCAGCAGTCCTGACAGGGCTAGGCAAGAGACCCAGTACTTC.

This clone has only one observation. The V call is TRBV19, the J call TRBJ2-2; 14 nucleotides agree with TRBD2. Germline V gives CDR1 LNHDA, CDR2 SQIVND (reference sequence). The CDR3 is made up of 16 amino acids. V lost 6 bases, J lost 8 bases, and 8 bases stayed unmatched. Here the CDR3 DNA reads TGTGCCAGTAGGCGCAAAGGGACTAGCGGGAGTGGGGAGCTGTTTTTT. Translated: CASRRKGTSGSGELFF.

CDR3 sequence (DNA): TGTGCCAGCAGTTTAGGGACAGGGTATAGCACAGATACGCAGTATTTT. Translation: CASSLGTGYSTDTQYF. The chain couples TRBV28 to TRBJ2-3; 9 nucleotides align to TRBD1. Looked up from germline, CDR1 is MDHEN and CDR2 is SYDVKM. The CDR3 has 16 residues. With 2 bases clipped from V and 0 bases from J, the junction kept 3 bases outside the gene matches. The variable domain in full, completed from reference TRBV28 and TRBJ2-3, reads DVKVTQSSRYLVKRTGEKVFLECVQDMDHENMFWYRQDPGLGLRLIYFSYDVKMKEKGDIPEGYSVSREKKERFSLILESASTNQTSMYLCASSLGTGYSTDTQYFGPGTRLTVL.

The J gene is TRBJ2-7, the V gene TRBV28, with 12 positions matching TRBD2. The CDR3 is made up of 15 amino acids. V lost 5 bases and J lost 0; bases outside the gene matches: 2. Germline V CDR1 and CDR2: MDHEN, SYDVKM. CDR3 coding DNA: TGTGCCAGCAGTCCTAGCGGGGGGGTCTCCTACGAGCAGTACTTC. This gives the protein CASSPSGGVSYEQYF.

The chain recombines TRBV11-3 with TRBJ1-1; 7 nucleotides agree with TRBD1. Looked up from germline, CDR1 is SGHNT and CDR2 is YENEEA. J lost 0 bases, V lost 4 bases, and 2 bases had no gene match. The CDR3 has 14 residues. CDR3 amino acids: CASSSGTVNTEAFF. The CDR3 DNA reads as TGTGCCAGCAGCTCCGGGACAGTGAACACTGAAGCTTTCTTT.

The V gene is TRBV28, the J gene TRBJ2-3; 7 nucleotides agree with TRBD1. Germline V lookup: CDR1 MDHEN, CDR2 SYDVKM. V shed 6 bases and J 0 bases; nucleotides not matched to a gene: 6. The CDR3 sequence is 15 residues long. The CDR3 loop reads CASSRDSSSTDTQYF. CDR3 sequence (DNA): TGTGCCAGCAGCCGGGACAGTTCTAGCACAGATACGCAGTATTTT.